This TCR beta chain comes out of a study of blood T cell repertoires in COVID-19 (TCRdb year 2020). Some background on the complete study: The collaborator samples originated in the United States, Italy and Spain and spanned the acute and convalescent phases of COVID-19. The samples were drawn from two sources: the first 160 participants of the ongoing ImmuneRACE study, and 1,254 subjects contributed by 6 global collaborators. Nearly every sample came with metadata listing a de-identified subject ID, COVID-19 status, age in years and sex. Subjects who had been exposed to COVID-19, were actively infected with it, or had recovered from it provided the deeply sampled blood TCRbeta repertoires that made up the dataset. The prospective study material was composed of cDNA or gDNA derived from T cells, B-cell-depleted T cells, or PBMCs. The repertoires were made available in a free public database intended to serve as a resource for research on the immune response to SARS-CoV-2. HLA class I and class II types, where available, came from metadata supplied by the sample provider rather than from assay-based typing.

On the study overall, not on this receptor specifically: The amount of clinical and demographic metadata varied by source and participant and was provided uncurated.

Each collaborating institution followed its own protocols to collect whole blood in K2EDTA tubes. For TCRbeta analysis, collaborator samples were shipped as frozen whole blood, as isolated PBMCs, or as DNA extracted from either sample type. Remarks on this clone: Which antigen it targets is not known. Per-base quality was not reported, and no clone a single base away is much larger than it.

TCRbeta CDR3 regions were amplified from genomic DNA using the immunoSEQ Assay, a bias-controlled multiplex PCR. The study's own analysis went as follows. Nucleated cell counts per sample were estimated from amplification of reference gene primers within the assay. To quantify the absolute abundance of each unique TCRbeta CDR3 rearrangement, sequence reads were collapsed and filtered. Productive Simpson clonality was computed per sample as the square root of Simpson's diversity index over productive rearrangements. TCRdb holds this immuneACCESS table with in-frame rearrangements only. Some clones are missing; in checked studies, unresolved V genes explain under half, and the rest has no known cause. V, J and clone size were drawn from that table, and D and trimming were deduced from the DNA. In all, the sample holds 25,000 to 35,000 clones, and about 85% of those were seen once. The leading ten clones occupy roughly 7% of the sample.

The V end gives up 9 bases and the J end 4 bases, leaving 7 bases in the junction not matched to a gene. From the cysteine up to the phenylalanine, the CDR3 has a length of 13 residues. The retained sequence is limited to the CDR3, 39 bases, with the frame set at the first base. Sequencing used peripheral blood. The chain employs TRBV12-3 or TRBV12-4 and TRBJ2-5; 8 central bases correspond to TRBD2. This TCR was recovered from a human donor in a cohort sampled during active COVID-19. The sequenced DNA: TGTGCCAGTGCGGGGGGCGTGGGAGAGACCCAGTACTTC. Its product reads: CASAGGVGETQYF.